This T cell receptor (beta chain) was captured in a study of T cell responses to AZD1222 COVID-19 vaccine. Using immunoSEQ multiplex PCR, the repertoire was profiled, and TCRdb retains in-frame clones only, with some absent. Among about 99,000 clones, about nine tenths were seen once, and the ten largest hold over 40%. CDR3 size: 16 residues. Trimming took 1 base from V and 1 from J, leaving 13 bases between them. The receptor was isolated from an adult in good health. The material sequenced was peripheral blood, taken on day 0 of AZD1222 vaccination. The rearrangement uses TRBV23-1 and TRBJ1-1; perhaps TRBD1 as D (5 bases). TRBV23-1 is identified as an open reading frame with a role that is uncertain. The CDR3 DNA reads TGCGCCAGCAGTCAATTGTTCCGTGGGGGGAACACTGAAGCTTTCTTT. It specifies CASSQLFRGGNTEAFF.